Following are 29 T cell receptor beta chains from one sample sequenced in a study of spatial heterogeneity in lung cancer (dated by TCRdb to 2018 to 2020). Findings and caveats that apply to the study as a whole: The tumor nonsynonymous mutation count correlated with the number of expanded intratumoral alpha and beta TCRs.

The library was built by means of 5' RACE. The listed sequencing device is NextSeq 500. TCRdb reanalyzed the raw reads on its own, using fastp at Q25 for trimming and MiXCR for clone calling, and kept in-frame beta chains. Each entry is one CDR3 protein sequence, shown with its most common DNA and genes. Across this sample there are about 2,700 distinct CDR3 sequences, with 27% seen only once. Together, the top ten hold 11% of the sample. Which antigens these TCRs recognize remains unknown. Reading the label with the study, this specimen's time point is: sample taken at primary tumor resection. The sample in question was lung tumor tissue, obtained at surgery. These receptors were obtained from a female donor with early-stage non-small cell lung cancer.

V usage is TRBV29-1 and J usage is TRBJ2-7; D is undetermined. CDR1 SQVTM and CDR2 ANQGSEA come from the germline V gene. This CDR3 is built from 10 residues. Trimming shortened V by 7 bases and J by 7 bases, and 11 bases separated the two germline ends. CDR3 DNA: TGCAGCGCCTCTATGGGGGAGCAGTACTTC. Encoded protein: CSASMGEQYF.

This clonotype appeared many times. CDR3 bases: TGCAGTGCCCGACACCAAGACCAAGAGACCCAGTACTTC. Its translation is CSARHQDQETQYF. The chain couples TRBV20-1 to TRBJ2-5, with D uncertain. Trimming cost V 6 bases and J 0 bases, with 11 bases left between them. This CDR3 region has 13 residues. Germline V gene lookup returns CDR1 DFQATT and CDR2 SNEGSKA (reference sequence).

Judged by abundance, this clonotype is medium-sized (0.01 to 0.1%). The gene calls are TRBV2 and TRBJ2-2; 8 nucleotides agree with TRBD2. The trim removed 3 bases at V and 7 bases at J, leaving 7 bases unmatched. In germline, CDR1 is SNHLY, CDR2 FYNNEI. CDR3 length equals 15 residues. CDR3 sequence reads: CASSESGSMVGELFF. Here the CDR3 DNA reads TGTGCCAGCAGTGAGAGCGGGAGTATGGTCGGGGAGCTGTTTTTT.

This clonotype ranks as large. The chain combines TRBV11-2 with TRBJ1-1, with 8 bases fitting TRBD1. V lost 6 bases and J lost 1; bases outside the gene matches: 10. This CDR3 has 16 amino acids. Germline V CDR1 and CDR2: SGHAT, FQNNGV. CDR3 residues: CASSRLGQGANTEAFF. The CDR3 DNA reads TGTGCCAGCAGTCGTCTTGGGCAGGGGGCGAACACTGAAGCTTTCTTT.

This clonotype is judged large (0.1 to 1%). V and J are TRBV7-2 and TRBJ2-1; a weak D match, TRBD1 (5 bases). Deletions cut 5 bases from V and 6 bases from J, with 8 bases between. CDR1 and CDR2 from the germline V gene are SGHTA and FQGNSA. The CDR3 is 12 amino acids. The CDR3 DNA reads TGTGCCAGCAGCCGACAGTCCAATGAGCAGTTCTTC. As protein: CASSRQSNEQFF.

This clonotype is classed as medium-sized (0.01 to 0.1%). The DNA of the CDR3 is TGTGCCAGCAGCTTAGTAACCGGACACTTGAACACCGGGGAGCTGTTTTTT. Translating it yields CASSLVTGHLNTGELFF. The genes are TRBV7-8 and TRBJ2-2; perhaps TRBD1 as D (5 bases). Per germline, CDR1 SGHVS and CDR2 FQNEAQ. This CDR3 contains 17 residues. Trimming pared 1 base from V and 1 base from J, leaving 13 bases between.

This clonotype is labeled as medium-sized (0.01 to 0.1%). The chain couples TRBV6-6 to TRBJ1-2; maybe TRBD1 (6 bases). Germline CDR1 MNHNY, CDR2 SVGAGI (reference sequence). V was trimmed by 7 bases and J by 7 bases, leaving 19 bases between them. This CDR3 contains 14 residues. The CDR3 loop is CASTLDRTSSGYTF. DNA of the CDR3: TGTGCCAGCACCCTAGACAGGACGTCGAGTGGCTACACCTTC.

The chain has TRBV7-9 and TRBJ2-3, with D maybe TRBD2 (6 bases). The CDR3 spans 14 residues. Germline V gene data show CDR1 as SEHNR and CDR2 as FQNEAQ (reference sequence). The germline V and J ends were trimmed by 4 bases and 1 base, with 9 bases remaining between them. The CDR3 spells CASSWRVGTDTQYF. The CDR3 DNA follows: TGTGCCAGCAGCTGGAGGGTGGGCACAGATACGCAGTATTTT.

This chain links TRBV7-2 with TRBJ2-5, with 7 bases lining up with TRBD2. The CDR3 has 15 residues. Looked up from germline, CDR1 is SGHTA and CDR2 is FQGNSA. V gave up 5 bases and J gave up 3 bases; unmatched junction bases: 9. The CDR3 nucleotides read TGTGCCAGCAGCACACGCACCGGGACTAAAGAGACCCAGTACTTC. Its translation is CASSTRTGTKETQYF.

This clonotype was picked up a small number of times. The V call is TRBV9, the J call TRBJ2-5, with D unclear. The CDR3 has 13 residues. V dropped 2 bases and J dropped 4 bases, with 9 bases sitting between them. Germline V gives CDR1 SGDLS, CDR2 YYNGEE. The CDR3 sequence is CASSVEGRETQYF. The CDR3 nucleotides are TGTGCCAGCAGCGTGGAAGGACGAGAGACCCAGTACTTC.

The chain joins TRBV7-2 to TRBJ2-1; 9 positions agree with TRBD1. Germline CDR1 and CDR2: SGHTA and FQGNSA. This CDR3 has 14 amino acids. With 5 bases clipped from V and 7 bases from J, the junction kept 6 bases outside the gene matches. CDR3 coding DNA: TGTGCCAGCAGCAGGGACAGGGATGGGAATGAGCAGTTCTTC. This sequence encodes CASSRDRDGNEQFF.

By share of the sample, this clonotype is large. V gene TRBV20-1 combines with J gene TRBJ2-5; TRBD2 aligns across 11 bases. The CDR3 is 14 amino acids. Looked up from germline, CDR1 is DFQATT and CDR2 is SNEGSKA (reference sequence). The J segment lost 5 bases and the V segment lost 3 bases, leaving 5 bases of the junction unmatched. The CDR3 spells CSARELAGVETQYF. The CDR3 DNA follows: TGCAGTGCTAGGGAACTAGCGGGAGTTGAGACCCAGTACTTC.

This clonotype was recorded only once. The chain carries TRBV7-2 and TRBJ2-7; TRBD1 matches at 8 bases. The germline gives CDR1 SGHTA, CDR2 FQGNSA. The junction had 8 bases not matched to a gene; V was cut back by 4 bases and J by 3 bases. There are 15 residues in the CDR3. The CDR3 here is CASSSGTGNYYEQYF. The CDR3 nucleotides read TGTGCCAGCAGCTCCGGGACAGGAAATTACTACGAGCAGTACTTC.

V usage is TRBV20-1 and J usage is TRBJ2-7; TRBD1 agrees at 7 bases. V shed 3 bases, J shed 4 bases, and the junction held 6 bases outside the gene matches. Germline loops: CDR1 DFQATT, CDR2 SNEGSKA (reference sequence). This CDR3 has 13 amino acids. The CDR3 loop is CSARAGTVYEQYF. The CDR3, as DNA: TGCAGTGCTAGGGCCGGGACAGTTTACGAGCAGTACTTC.

The genes are TRBV20-1 and TRBJ1-2, with no clear D. Germline CDR1 reads DFQATT; CDR2 reads SNEGSKA (reference sequence). The CDR3 spans 12 residues. Trimming took 4 bases from V and 5 from J, leaving 11 bases between them. CDR3 sequence: CSATRSDYGYTF. The CDR3 DNA is TGCAGTGCTACCAGGAGTGATTATGGCTACACCTTC.

This clonotype is classed as large. The chain combines TRBV9 with TRBJ1-1, with D unclear. Germline-derived CDR1 and CDR2 are SGDLS and YYNGEE. This CDR3 is built from 14 residues. V lost 1 base, J lost 2 bases, and 9 bases lay in between. The CDR3 DNA is TGTGCCAGCAGCGTATCAGGATCTAACACTGAAGCTTTCTTT. Residues: CASSVSGSNTEAFF.

CDR3 nucleotides: TGTGCCAGCAGCTTTGGACAGGTGAACACCGGGGAGCTGTTTTTT. Amino acids: CASSFGQVNTGELFF. The genes are TRBV5-4 and TRBJ2-2; 7 bases align to TRBD1. CDR3 length equals 15 residues. V shed 2 bases, J shed 1 base, and the junction held 2 bases outside the gene matches. Germline values: CDR1 SGHNT, CDR2 YYREEE (reference sequence).

The chain carries TRBV30 and TRBJ2-5, with D possibly matching TRBD2 (6 bases). The ends were cut back, 1 base at V and 4 bases at J, with 19 bases in the middle. This CDR3 has 16 amino acids. Germline CDR1 GTSNPN, CDR2 SVGIG (reference sequence). This CDR3 is CAWSDTGSLRRETQYF. The CDR3 coding sequence is TGTGCCTGGAGTGACACCGGGAGCTTGAGGAGAGAGACCCAGTACTTC.

The V and J genes are TRBV11-3 and TRBJ2-1, with D possibly matching TRBD2 (6 bases). The germline CDR1 and CDR2 sequences are SGHNT and YENEEA. This CDR3 is 15 amino acids long. V was trimmed by 1 base and J by 2 bases, leaving 9 bases between them. The CDR3 sequence: CASSLAPGAYNEQFF. The CDR3 nucleotides are TGTGCCAGCAGCTTAGCTCCGGGGGCCTACAATGAGCAGTTCTTC. Filled out from reference TRBV11-3 and TRBJ2-1, the complete variable domain reads EAGVVQSPRYKIIEKKQPVAFWCNPISGHNTLYWYLQNLGQGPELLIRYENEEAVDDSQLPKDRFSAERLKGVDSTLKIQPAELGDSAVYLCASSLAPGAYNEQFFGPGTRLTVL.

This chain links TRBV12-3 or TRBV12-4 with TRBJ2-5, with a possible D match to TRBD1 (5 bases). This CDR3 is 14 amino acids long. V gave up 6 bases and J gave up 8 bases, with 19 bases separating them. The CDR3 sequence is CASSYPRHRKTQYF. Here the CDR3 DNA reads TGTGCCAGCAGCTATCCCCGCCACAGGAAAACCCAGTACTTC.

This clonotype is labeled as large (0.1 to 1%). The chain has TRBV23-1 and TRBJ2-2; TRBD1 matches at 7 bases. TRBV23-1 is an open reading frame, and its role is uncertain. CDR3 size: 16 residues. Trimming at V came to 3 bases and at J to 2 bases, leaving 6 bases not matched to a gene. CDR3 in amino acids: CASSHQRQGNTGELFF. The CDR3 bases are TGCGCCAGCAGTCATCAAAGACAGGGAAACACCGGGGAGCTGTTTTTT.

This clonotype is deemed medium-sized. V is TRBV5-5 and J is TRBJ2-2, with D perhaps TRBD1 or TRBD2 (5 bases each). Trimming stripped 0 bases from V and 1 base from J, with 13 bases between. Germline V gives CDR1 SGHKS, CDR2 YYEKEE (reference sequence). The CDR3 covers 17 residues. Written as DNA, the CDR3 is TGTGCCAGCAGCTTGGCGGGGCCGGTATGGAACACCGGGGAGCTGTTTTTT. This sequence encodes CASSLAGPVWNTGELFF.

By share, this clonotype ranks as medium-sized. The gene calls are TRBV6-5 and TRBJ2-7; 9 bases line up with TRBD2. V lost 6 bases, J lost 0 bases, and 9 bases stayed unmatched. The length of the CDR3 is 16 residues. Germline-derived CDR1 and CDR2 are MNHEY and SVGAGI. As DNA, the CDR3 is TGTGCCAGCAGCCTATCGGGACTAGCTAACTCCTACGAGCAGTACTTC. Amino acid sequence: CASSLSGLANSYEQYF.

This clonotype is deemed large. The chain employs TRBV7-8 and TRBJ2-7; 8 bases fit TRBD1. CDR3 length: 15 amino acids. V was clipped by 5 bases and J by 5 bases; unmatched bases: 11. Germline lookup yields CDR1 SGHVS and CDR2 FQNEAQ. The DNA for the CDR3 is TGTGCCAGCAGCCGTCGAGACGGACAGGGAAACGAGCAGTACTTC. Protein sequence: CASSRRDGQGNEQYF.

The chain employs TRBV5-1 and TRBJ2-1; D unresolved. The CDR3 is made up of 12 amino acids. The germline V gene has CDR1 SGHRS and CDR2 YFSETQ. Deletions cut 1 base from V and 7 bases from J, with 6 bases between. The CDR3 region is CASSLWQNEQFF. The CDR3, as DNA: TGCGCCAGCAGCTTGTGGCAGAATGAGCAGTTCTTC.

The CDR3 sequence: CASSPPPVQETQYF. As DNA, the CDR3 is TGTGCCAGCAGCCCCCCTCCTGTCCAAGAGACCCAGTACTTC. This rearrangement joins TRBV11-2 to TRBJ2-5; no definite D call. Germline CDR1 is SGHAT and CDR2 is FQNNGV. This CDR3 has 14 amino acids. V was cut by 5 bases and J by 1 base, with 11 bases left in between.

This clonotype came up many times. The chain uses TRBV5-1 and TRBJ2-5; perhaps D is TRBD1 or TRBD2 (5 bases each). Trimming cost V 2 bases and J 5 bases, with 13 bases left between them. The germline gives CDR1 SGHRS, CDR2 YFSETQ. This CDR3 has 14 amino acids. For the CDR3, the DNA is TGCGCCAGCAGCTTAGAGGGGTTACAGGAGACCCAGTACTTC. It translates to CASSLEGLQETQYF.

This clonotype was seen repeatedly, ten times or more. V and J are TRBV5-1 and TRBJ2-3, with 9 positions matching TRBD2. Germline CDR1 reads SGHRS; CDR2 reads YFSETQ. CDR3 length equals 14 residues. V gave up 5 bases and J gave up 6 bases; unmatched junction bases: 7. The CDR3 spells CASRGSGSPDTQYF. The CDR3 nucleotides read TGCGCCAGCAGGGGTAGCGGGAGTCCGGATACGCAGTATTTT.

By share, this clonotype counts as large (0.1 to 1%). This chain links TRBV7-2 with TRBJ2-1; D is undetermined. The CDR3 totals 15 residues. V lost 1 base to trimming and J lost 5 bases, with 12 bases between them. CDR1 and CDR2 from the germline V gene are SGHTA and FQGNSA. CDR3 in DNA: TGTGCCAGCAGCTTAGTTGTAGTGAACGACAATGAGCAGTTCTTC. Translating it yields CASSLVVVNDNEQFF.